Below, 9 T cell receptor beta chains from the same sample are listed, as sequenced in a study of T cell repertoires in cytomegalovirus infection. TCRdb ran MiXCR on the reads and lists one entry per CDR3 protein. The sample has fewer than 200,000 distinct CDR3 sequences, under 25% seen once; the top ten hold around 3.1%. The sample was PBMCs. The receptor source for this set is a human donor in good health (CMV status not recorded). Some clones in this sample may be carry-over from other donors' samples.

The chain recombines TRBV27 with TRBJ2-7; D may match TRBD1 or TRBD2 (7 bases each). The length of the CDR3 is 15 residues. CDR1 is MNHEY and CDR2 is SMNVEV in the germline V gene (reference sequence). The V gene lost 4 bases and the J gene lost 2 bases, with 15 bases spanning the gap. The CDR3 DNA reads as TGTGCCAGCAGTTCAGGGAGGGGGCTCACCTACGAGCAGTACTTC. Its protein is CASSSGRGLTYEQYF.

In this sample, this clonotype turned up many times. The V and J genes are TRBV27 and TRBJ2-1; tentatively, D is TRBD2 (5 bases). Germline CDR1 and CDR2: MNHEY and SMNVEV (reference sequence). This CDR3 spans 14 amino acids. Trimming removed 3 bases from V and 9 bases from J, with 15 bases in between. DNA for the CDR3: TGTGCCAGCAGTTTCTCTAGCCGGAGTGGTGAGCAGTTCTTC. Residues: CASSFSSRSGEQFF.

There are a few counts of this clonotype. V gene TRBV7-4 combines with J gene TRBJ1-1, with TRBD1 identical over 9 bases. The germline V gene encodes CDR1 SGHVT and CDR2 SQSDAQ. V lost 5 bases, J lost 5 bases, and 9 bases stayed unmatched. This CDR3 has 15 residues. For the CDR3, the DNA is TGTGCCAGCAGCCTAGAACAGGGGGCGCGGACTGAAGCTTTCTTT. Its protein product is CASSLEQGARTEAFF. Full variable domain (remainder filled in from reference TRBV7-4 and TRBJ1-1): GAGVSQSPRYKVAKRGRDVALRCDSISGHVTLYWYRQTLGQGSEVLTYSQSDAQRDKSGRPSGRFSAERPERSVSTLKIQRTEQGDSAVYLCASSLEQGARTEAFFGQGTRLTVV.

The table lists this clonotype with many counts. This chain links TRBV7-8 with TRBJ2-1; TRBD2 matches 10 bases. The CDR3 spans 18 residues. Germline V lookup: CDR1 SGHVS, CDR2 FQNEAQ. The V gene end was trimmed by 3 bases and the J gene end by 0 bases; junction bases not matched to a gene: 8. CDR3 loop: CASSFRGLAASSYNEQFF. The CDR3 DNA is TGTGCCAGCAGCTTCCGAGGACTAGCGGCTAGCTCCTACAATGAGCAGTTCTTC.

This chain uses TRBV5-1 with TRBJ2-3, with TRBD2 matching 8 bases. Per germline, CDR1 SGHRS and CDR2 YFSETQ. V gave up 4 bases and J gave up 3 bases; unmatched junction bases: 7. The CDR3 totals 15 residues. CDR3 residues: CASSPAGGRTDTQYF. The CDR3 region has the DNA TGCGCCAGCAGCCCCGCAGGCGGGAGGACAGATACGCAGTATTTT.

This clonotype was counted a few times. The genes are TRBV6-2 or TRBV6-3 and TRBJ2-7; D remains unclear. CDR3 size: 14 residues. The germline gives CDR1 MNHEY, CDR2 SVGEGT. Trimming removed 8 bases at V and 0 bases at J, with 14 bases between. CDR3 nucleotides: TGTGCCAGCTCAACAGCTAAACCCTCCTACGAGCAGTACTTC. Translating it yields CASSTAKPSYEQYF.

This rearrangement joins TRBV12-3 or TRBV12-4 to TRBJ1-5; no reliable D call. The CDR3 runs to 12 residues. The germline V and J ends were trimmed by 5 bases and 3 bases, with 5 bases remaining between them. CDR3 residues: CASSTDNQPQHF. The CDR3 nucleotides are TGTGCCAGCAGTACCGACAATCAGCCCCAGCATTTT.

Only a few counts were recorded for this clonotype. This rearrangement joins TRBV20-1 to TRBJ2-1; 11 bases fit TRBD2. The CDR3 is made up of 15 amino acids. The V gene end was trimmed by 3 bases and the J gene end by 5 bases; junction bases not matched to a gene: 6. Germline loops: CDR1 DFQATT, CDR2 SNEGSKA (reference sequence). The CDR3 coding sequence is TGCAGTGCTAGTCCACTAGCGGGAGTCCACAATGAGCAGTTCTTC. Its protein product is CSASPLAGVHNEQFF.

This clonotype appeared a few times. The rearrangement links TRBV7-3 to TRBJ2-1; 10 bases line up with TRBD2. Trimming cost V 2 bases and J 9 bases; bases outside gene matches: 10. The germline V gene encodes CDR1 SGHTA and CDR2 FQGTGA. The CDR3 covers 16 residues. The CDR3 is CASSLLGLAGVGEQFF. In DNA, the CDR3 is TGTGCCAGCAGCTTACTTGGGCTAGCGGGAGTCGGTGAGCAGTTCTTC.